This T cell receptor beta chain originates from a study of cytomegalovirus exposure and HLA in healthy donors. The study, taken as a whole, reports: Later, an analysis found that common viral pathogens appeared to be linked with several of the most significant clusters.

This clone was seen a few times. Its antigen remains unidentified. A multiplex PCR was run with 60 Vbeta primers and 13 Jbeta primers. Assay used: immunoSEQ multiplex PCR; TCRdb lists only in-frame clones, some missing. The data show roughly 150,000 clones, with around 75% seen just once and about 4.7% held by the top ten. V was trimmed by 4 bases and J by 4 bases, leaving 17 bases between them. CDR1 is SGHVS, CDR2 FNYEAQ, per germline. This CDR3 has 16 amino acids. Sequences were obtained from PBMCs. The chain is built from TRBV7-6 and TRBJ1-5, with a tentative D call TRBD1 (6 bases). This sequence originates from a man between 60 and 75 years old in good health and CMV-seronegative. The CDR3 reads CASSSPDGQGNQPQHF. The CDR3 DNA is TGTGCCAGCAGCTCACCGGATGGGCAGGGGAATCAGCCCCAGCATTTT.